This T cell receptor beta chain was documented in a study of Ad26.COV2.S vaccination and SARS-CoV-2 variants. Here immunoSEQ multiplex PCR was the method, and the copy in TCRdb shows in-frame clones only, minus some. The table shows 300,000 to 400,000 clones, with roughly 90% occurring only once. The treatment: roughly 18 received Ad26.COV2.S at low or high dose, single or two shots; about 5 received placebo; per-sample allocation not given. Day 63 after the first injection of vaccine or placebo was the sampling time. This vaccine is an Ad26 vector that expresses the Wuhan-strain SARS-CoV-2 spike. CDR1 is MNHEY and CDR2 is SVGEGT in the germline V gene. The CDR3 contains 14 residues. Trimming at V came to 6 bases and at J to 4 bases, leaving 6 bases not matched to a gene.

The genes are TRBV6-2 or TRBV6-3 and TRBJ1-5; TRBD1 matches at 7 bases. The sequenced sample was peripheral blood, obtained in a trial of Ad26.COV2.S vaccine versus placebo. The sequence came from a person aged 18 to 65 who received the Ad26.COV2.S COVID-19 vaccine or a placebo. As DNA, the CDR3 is TGTGCCAGCAGCCAGACAGGGTGGAATCAGCCCCAGCATTTT. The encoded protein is CASSQTGWNQPQHF.